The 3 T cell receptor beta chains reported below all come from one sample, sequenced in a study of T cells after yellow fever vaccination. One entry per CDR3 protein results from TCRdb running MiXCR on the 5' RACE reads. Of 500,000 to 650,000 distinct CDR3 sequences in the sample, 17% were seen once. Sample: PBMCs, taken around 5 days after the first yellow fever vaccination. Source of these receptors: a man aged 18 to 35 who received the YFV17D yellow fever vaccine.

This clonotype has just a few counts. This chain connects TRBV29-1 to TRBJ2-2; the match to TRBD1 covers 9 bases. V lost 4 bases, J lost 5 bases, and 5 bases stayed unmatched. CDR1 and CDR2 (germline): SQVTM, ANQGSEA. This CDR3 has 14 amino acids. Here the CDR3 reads CSVGRGTGTGELFF. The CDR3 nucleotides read TGCAGCGTTGGTAGGGGGACAGGGACCGGGGAGCTGTTTTTT.

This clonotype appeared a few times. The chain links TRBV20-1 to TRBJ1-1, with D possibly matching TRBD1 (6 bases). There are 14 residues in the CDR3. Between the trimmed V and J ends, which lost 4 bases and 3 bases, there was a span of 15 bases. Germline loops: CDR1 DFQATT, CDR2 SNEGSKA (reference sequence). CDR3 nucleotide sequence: TGCAGTGCTACAAACAGGGTGCGGGACACTGAAGCTTTCTTT. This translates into CSATNRVRDTEAFF.

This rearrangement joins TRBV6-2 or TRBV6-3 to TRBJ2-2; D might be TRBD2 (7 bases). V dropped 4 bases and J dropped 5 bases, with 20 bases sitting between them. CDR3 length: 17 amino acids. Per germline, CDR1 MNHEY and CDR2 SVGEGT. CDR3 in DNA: TGTGCCAGCAGTTCACAAAGGCTCGGGGGGCTAACCGGGGAGCTGTTTTTT. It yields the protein CASSSQRLGGLTGELFF.